Listed below are T cell receptor beta chains from one sample, sequenced in a study of cytomegalovirus exposure and HLA in healthy donors. TCRdb keeps only in-frame clones here, not all; method: immunoSEQ multiplex PCR. The sample yields approximately 260,000 clones, 80% to 90% seen once. Sequences were obtained from PBMCs. These receptors all come from a young woman in good health and CMV-seronegative. Both conserved end residues are part of each CDR3. D genes are given only for firm matches. Some rows mark clone size as missing; the rest say once, few, many or name a class of expanded clone.

.	TRBV7-6	.	TRBJ2-7	TGTGCCAGCAGCCCCCACAGGGACGGTGCCTACGAGCAGTACTTC	CASSPHRDGAYEQYF
.	TRBV4-3	.	TRBJ1-2	TGCGCCAGCAGCCAGGCGGACTATGGCTACACCTTC	CASSQADYGYTF
.	TRBV5-1	.	TRBJ2-7	TGCGCCAGCAGCTCGACCCTGGGAGCAGGATATAAAGAGCAGTACTTC	CASSSTLGAGYKEQYF
.	TRBV27	TRBD1	TRBJ2-7	TGTGCCAGCAGCCGATACTTACAGGGGGGAAGAGAGCAGTACTTC	CASSRYLQGGREQYF
few	TRBV27	.	TRBJ2-5	TGTGCCAGCAGTTTACAGGGAGGCCAAGAGACCCAGTACTTC	CASSLQGGQETQYF
.	TRBV5-1	TRBD1	TRBJ1-5	TGCGCCAGCAGCTTGGACAGGGGGGACAATCAGCCCCAGCATTTT	CASSLDRGDNQPQHF
.	TRBV5-6	.	TRBJ2-5	TGTGCCAGCGGACCAGGGAGGCAAGAGACCCAGTACTTC	CASGPGRQETQYF
.	TRBV5-1	TRBD1	TRBJ2-1	TGCGCCAGCAGCTTGGTACAGGGGGGTGTAAATGAGCAGTTCTTC	CASSLVQGGVNEQFF
.	TRBV18	TRBD1	TRBJ1-1	TGTGCCAGCTCACCAGGGACAGGGGGCTACACTGAAGCTTTCTTT	CASSPGTGGYTEAFF
.	TRBV5-1	.	TRBJ2-7	TGCGCCAGCAGCTTAGCTACCGACAACTACGAGCAGTACTTC	CASSLATDNYEQYF
.	TRBV9	.	TRBJ2-1	TGTGCCAGCAGCGTCGACTCTAGCTCCTACAATGAGCAGTTCTTC	CASSVDSSSYNEQFF
.	TRBV7-6	.	TRBJ2-3	TGTGCCAGCAGCTTATTGATCGGTCGACTCACAGATACGCAGTATTTT	CASSLLIGRLTDTQYF
.	TRBV28	TRBD2	TRBJ2-5	TGTGCCAGCAGTTTACCGGGAGGCGGAGAGACCCAGTACTTC	CASSLPGGGETQYF
.	TRBV2	TRBD2	TRBJ2-7	TGTGCCAGCAGTGAATGGCGACTAGCGGGGGGTTCCCCCTACGAGCAGTACTTC	CASSEWRLAGGSPYEQYF
.	TRBV29-1	TRBD1	TRBJ1-2	TGCAGCGCACCAGACCAGGGGGAGGATGGCTACACCTTC	CSAPDQGEDGYTF
once	TRBV11-3	.	TRBJ1-3	TGTGCCAGCAGCCGAGCCGGGACACCTACACGGGGAAACACCATATATTTT	CASSRAGTPTRGNTIYF
.	TRBV28	TRBD1	TRBJ1-1	TGTGCCAGCAGGGCCGCTTTTGGACAGGGGGACACTGAAGCTTTCTTT	CASRAAFGQGDTEAFF
.	TRBV6-5	TRBD1	TRBJ2-7	TGTGCCAGCAGTTACCGAGACAGGGGAGACGAGCAGTACTTC	CASSYRDRGDEQYF
few	TRBV28	TRBD1	TRBJ1-2	TGTGCCAGCATCTCCCCGGTAGGGACAGGGGGTGGCTACACCTTC	CASISPVGTGGGYTF
.	TRBV4-1	TRBD1	TRBJ2-2	TGCGCCAGCAGCCAAGTCACAGGGGGCCTGGAGCTGTTTTTT	CASSQVTGGLELFF
.	TRBV6-6	TRBD1	TRBJ1-6	TGTGCCAGCAGTTCACAAACGGACAGGAGACGACTCCACTTT	CASSSQTDRRRLHF
.	TRBV6-5	.	TRBJ2-3	TGTGCCAGCAGTTACTCGGGCAGGGTTACAGATACGCAGTATTTT	CASSYSGRVTDTQYF
.	TRBV30	TRBD1	TRBJ1-2	TGTGCCTGGAGTGTACGAGGAGGGGGCGGGGGCTACACCTTC	CAWSVRGGGGGYTF
few	TRBV11-2	TRBD1	TRBJ2-7	TGTGCCAGCAGCCCGGGACAGGGACCCTACGAGCAGTACTTC	CASSPGQGPYEQYF
.	TRBV29-1	.	TRBJ1-5	TGCAGCGCCCGGGAAAGCAATCAGCCCCAGCATTTT	CSARESNQPQHF
.	TRBV7-8	TRBD1	TRBJ1-5	TGTGCCAGCAGCTTAGCGTTCGTAGGGGACAGGACAAATCAGCCCCAGCATTTT	CASSLAFVGDRTNQPQHF
.	TRBV18	.	TRBJ2-5	TGTGCCAGCTCCCGGGGACTCTTCCAAGAGACCCAGTACTTC	CASSRGLFQETQYF
.	TRBV4-1	TRBD2	TRBJ2-7	TGCGCCAGCAGCCCTCCCCGGGGGGTGACCCTCTGGGAGCAGTACTTC	CASSPPRGVTLWEQYF
.	TRBV5-6	TRBD1	TRBJ1-5	TGTGCCAGCAGCTTGGGGGACAGGGGTGGCCCCCAGCATTTT	CASSLGDRGGPQHF
.	TRBV5-1	.	TRBJ1-6	TGCGCCAGCAGCTTCGGTCCAGGGATTGATTCACCCCTCCACTTT	CASSFGPGIDSPLHF
.	TRBV2	TRBD1	TRBJ2-3	TGTGCCAGCAGTTCCCCGGGACAGGGCACTTATACGCAGTATTTT	CASSSPGQGTYTQYF
.	TRBV28	TRBD1	TRBJ1-2	TGTGCCAGCAGGTCCCTCCCCGGGACAGATTATGGCTACACCTTC	CASRSLPGTDYGYTF
.	TRBV11-2	TRBD1	TRBJ1-2	TGTGCCAGCAGCTTGGACAGGACCTATGGCTACACCTTC	CASSLDRTYGYTF
.	TRBV5-4	.	TRBJ2-3	TGTGCCAGCAGCCAACGGGGGTACACAGATACGCAGTATTTT	CASSQRGYTDTQYF
.	TRBV27	TRBD1	TRBJ1-1	TGTGCCAGCAGTGGCCACAGGGGGCGCGGAACTGAAGCTTTCTTT	CASSGHRGRGTEAFF
.	TRBV27	.	TRBJ2-6	TGTGCCAGCACCTGGGGGGAAACGGGAGGGGCCAACGTCCTGACTTTC	CASTWGETGGANVLTF
.	TRBV6-1	.	TRBJ2-5	TGTGCCAGCAGTGAGATGACCCTGACGGGTCAAGAGACCCAGTACTTC	CASSEMTLTGQETQYF
few	TRBV5-1	.	TRBJ2-7	TGCGCCAGCAGCTTGCTCGAGGATTCCTACGAGCAGTACTTC	CASSLLEDSYEQYF
.	TRBV6-5	.	TRBJ2-5	TGTGCCAGCAGTTACGAGCAGAGGGCCCAAGAGACCCAGTACTTC	CASSYEQRAQETQYF
.	TRBV9	TRBD1	TRBJ1-1	TGTGCCAGCAGCGTACAGGGGGCGTTCACTGAAGCTTTCTTT	CASSVQGAFTEAFF
.	TRBV29-1	TRBD1	TRBJ1-1	TGCAGCGTAGAGGGGACAGTCGACACTGAAGCTTTCTTT	CSVEGTVDTEAFF
.	TRBV27	TRBD1	TRBJ2-2	TGTGCCAGCAGTCGGGACAGGGGACCCGGGGAGCTGTTTTTT	CASSRDRGPGELFF
.	TRBV27	TRBD1	TRBJ1-5	TGTGCCAGCAGCTTAGGGGGCCAAGCTCAGCCCCAGCATTTT	CASSLGGQAQPQHF
.	TRBV18	.	TRBJ1-1	TGTGCCAGCTCACCACCAGGGGGATACACTGAAGCTTTCTTT	CASSPPGGYTEAFF
.	TRBV7-9	.	TRBJ1-1	TGTGCCAGCAGCTTAACGGGGACTACAGCTTTCTTT	CASSLTGTTAFF
.	TRBV5-4	TRBD1	TRBJ2-1	TGTGCCAGCAGCTTAGTGGGACAGCTTGGAAATGAGCAGTTCTTC	CASSLVGQLGNEQFF
once	TRBV6-6	TRBD2	TRBJ2-3	TGTGCCAGCACCGGTCCCGGACTAGCGTTGACAGATACGCAGTATTTT	CASTGPGLALTDTQYF
.	TRBV19	TRBD2	TRBJ2-7	TGTGCCAGTAGTCCAACTAGCGGGAGGTCCTACGAGCAGTACTTC	CASSPTSGRSYEQYF
.	TRBV27	TRBD2	TRBJ2-5	TGTGCCAGCAGTTTTATGGGACTAGCGGGAGTAGAGACCCAGTACTTC	CASSFMGLAGVETQYF
few	TRBV2	TRBD1	TRBJ1-5	TGTGCCAGCAGGGACAGGACCGCTGGGAATCAGCCCCAGCATTTT	CASRDRTAGNQPQHF
.	TRBV29-1	.	TRBJ2-5	TGCACCGTAACGAAGGGGTCCAGGGGACAAACGTACTTC	CTVTKGSRGQTYF
.	TRBV7-6	.	TRBJ1-2	TGTGCCAGCAGCACACAGGATAACTATGGCTACACCTTC	CASSTQDNYGYTF
.	TRBV2	TRBD1	TRBJ1-2	TGTGCCGGACGACAGGGGGGTTACTATGGCTACACCTTC	CAGRQGGYYGYTF
.	TRBV11-2	TRBD1	TRBJ1-5	TGTGCCAGCAGCTTAGGGCCGGGACAGGGCCATTATCAGCCCCAGCATTTT	CASSLGPGQGHYQPQHF
.	TRBV10-1	.	TRBJ2-3	TGCGCCAGCAGTGCCCGGGACTTTACAGATACGCAGTATTTT	CASSARDFTDTQYF
.	TRBV6-5	.	TRBJ1-3	TGTGCCAGCAGTTACTCGCCAGTGAACTCTGGAAACACCATATATTTT	CASSYSPVNSGNTIYF
.	TRBV7-9	.	TRBJ1-2	TGTGCCAGCAGCTTAGTCCAGGGAGGCTATGGCTACACCTTC	CASSLVQGGYGYTF